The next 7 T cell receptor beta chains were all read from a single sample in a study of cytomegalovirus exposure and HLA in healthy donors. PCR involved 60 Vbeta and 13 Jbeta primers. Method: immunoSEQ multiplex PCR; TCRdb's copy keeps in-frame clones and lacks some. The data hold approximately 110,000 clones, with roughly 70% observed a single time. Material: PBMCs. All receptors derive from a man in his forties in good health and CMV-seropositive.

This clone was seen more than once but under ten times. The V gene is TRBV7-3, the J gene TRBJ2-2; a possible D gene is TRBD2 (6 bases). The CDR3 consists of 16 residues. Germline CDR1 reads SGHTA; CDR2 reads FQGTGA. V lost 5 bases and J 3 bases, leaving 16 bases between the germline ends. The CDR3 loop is CASSPFPPGDTGELFF. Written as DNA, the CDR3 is TGTGCCAGCAGCCCCTTTCCCCCGGGGGACACCGGGGAGCTGTTTTTT.

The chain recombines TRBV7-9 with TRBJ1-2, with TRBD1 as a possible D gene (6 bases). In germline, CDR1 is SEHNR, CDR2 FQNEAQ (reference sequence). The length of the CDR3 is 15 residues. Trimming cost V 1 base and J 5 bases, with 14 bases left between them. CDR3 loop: CASSLDSGGAYGYTF. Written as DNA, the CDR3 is TGTGCCAGCAGCTTAGATAGCGGGGGCGCGTATGGCTACACCTTC.

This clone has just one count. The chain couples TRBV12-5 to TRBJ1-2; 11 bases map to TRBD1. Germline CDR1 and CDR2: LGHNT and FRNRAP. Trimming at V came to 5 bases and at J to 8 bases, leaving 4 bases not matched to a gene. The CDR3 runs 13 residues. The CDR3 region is CASGPDRGHGYTF. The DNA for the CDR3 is TGTGCTAGTGGTCCGGACAGGGGGCACGGCTACACCTTC.

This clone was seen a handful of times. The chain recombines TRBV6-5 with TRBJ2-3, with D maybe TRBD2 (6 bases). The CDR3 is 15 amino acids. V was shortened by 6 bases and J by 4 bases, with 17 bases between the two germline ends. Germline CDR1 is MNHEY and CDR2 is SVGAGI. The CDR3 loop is CASSSQGGIADTQYF. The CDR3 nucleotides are TGTGCCAGCAGCTCTCAAGGCGGGATCGCAGATACGCAGTATTTT.

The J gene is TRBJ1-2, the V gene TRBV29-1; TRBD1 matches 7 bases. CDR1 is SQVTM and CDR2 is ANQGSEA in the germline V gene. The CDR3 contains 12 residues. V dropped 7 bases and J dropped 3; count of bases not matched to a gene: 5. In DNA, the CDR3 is TGCAGCGCCGGACAGGATCACTATGGCTACACCTTC. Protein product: CSAGQDHYGYTF. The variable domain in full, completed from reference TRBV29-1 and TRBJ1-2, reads SAVISQKPSRDICQRGTSLTIQCQVDSQVTMMFWYRQQPGQSLTLIATANQGSEATYESGFVIDKFPISRPNLTFSTLTVSNMSPEDSSIYLCSAGQDHYGYTFGSGTRLTVV.

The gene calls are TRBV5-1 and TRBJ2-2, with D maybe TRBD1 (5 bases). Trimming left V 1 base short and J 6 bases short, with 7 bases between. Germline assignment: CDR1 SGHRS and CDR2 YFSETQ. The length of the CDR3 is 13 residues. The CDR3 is CASSLRGAGELFF. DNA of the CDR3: TGCGCCAGCAGCTTGAGGGGCGCCGGGGAGCTGTTTTTT.

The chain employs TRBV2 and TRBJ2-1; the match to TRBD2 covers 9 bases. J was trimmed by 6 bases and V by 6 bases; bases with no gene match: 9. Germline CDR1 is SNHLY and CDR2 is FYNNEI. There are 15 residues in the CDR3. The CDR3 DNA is TGTGCCAGCAGGTACCTAGCGGGAAGTCGCAATGAGCAGTTCTTC. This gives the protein CASRYLAGSRNEQFF.